One TCR beta chain is described in this entry. The target antigen is unknown. This specimen belongs to a study of radiation and T cells in renal cell carcinoma. Overall study: Nephrectomy followed 15 Gy stereotactic body radiation by 4 weeks.

Time point described: blood 2 weeks post-SBRT. Treatment: 15 Gy SBRT to primary tumor, nephrectomy 4 weeks later. The patient's renal cell carcinoma had clear cell pathology. Regarding the study as a whole: Top tumor clonotypes rose in blood 2 weeks post-radiation, then contracted.

The repertoire was sequenced with immunoSEQ multiplex PCR; TCRdb's copy has only in-frame clones and lacks some. Among about 49,000 clones listed, 80% were seen once. The CDR3 sequence is 15 residues long. Germline CDR1 and CDR2: KGHSH and LQKENI. V lost 0 bases, J lost 4 bases, and 9 bases lay in between. Specimen: blood, collected from a patient whose treatment included radiotherapy and nephrectomy. The chain combines TRBV18 with TRBJ1-4; D is uncertain. The receptor was derived from a woman in her 70s with renal cell carcinoma. The CDR3, as DNA: TGTGCCAGCTCACCACCGGGAGAGTTTAATGAAAAACTGTTTTTT. This sequence encodes CASSPPGEFNEKLFF. Full variable domain (remainder filled in from reference TRBV18 and TRBJ1-4): NAGVMQNPRHLVRRRGQEARLRCSPMKGHSHVYWYRQLPEEGLKFMVYLQKENIIDESGMPKERFSAEFPKEGPSILRIQQVVRGDSAAYFCASSPPGEFNEKLFFGSGTQLSVL.